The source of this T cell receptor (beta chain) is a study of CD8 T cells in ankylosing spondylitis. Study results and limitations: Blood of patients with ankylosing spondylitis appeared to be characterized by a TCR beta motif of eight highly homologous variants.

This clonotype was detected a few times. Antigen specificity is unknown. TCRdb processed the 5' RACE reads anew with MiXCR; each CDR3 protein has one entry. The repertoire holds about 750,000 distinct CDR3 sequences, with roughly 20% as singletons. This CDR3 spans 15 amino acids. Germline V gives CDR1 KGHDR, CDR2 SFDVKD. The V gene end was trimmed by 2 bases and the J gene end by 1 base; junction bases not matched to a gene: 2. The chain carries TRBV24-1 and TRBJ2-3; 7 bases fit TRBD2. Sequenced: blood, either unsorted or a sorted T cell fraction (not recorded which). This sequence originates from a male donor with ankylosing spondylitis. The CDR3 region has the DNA TGTGCCACCAGTGATTCCAGCGGGGGCACAGATACGCAGTATTTT. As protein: CATSDSSGGTDTQYF.